The 4 T cell receptor beta chains reported below all come from one sample, sequenced in a study of T cell responses to AZD1222 COVID-19 vaccine. Some clones are missing from TCRdb's copy, which holds only in-frame ones; the method was immunoSEQ multiplex PCR. Of about 170,000 clones listed, roughly 89% are singletons. Sequencing used peripheral blood, obtained on day 0 of AZD1222 vaccination. These receptors originate from an adult in good health.

The chain uses TRBV29-1 and TRBJ2-2; no reliable D call. Germline V lookup: CDR1 SQVTM, CDR2 ANQGSEA. The V and J ends lost 1 base and 6 bases respectively, with 6 bases between them. The length of the CDR3 is 12 residues. The CDR3 protein is CSVEAPPGELFF. The CDR3 region has the DNA TGCAGCGTTGAAGCCCCACCCGGGGAGCTGTTTTTT.

For this clone: Other DNA sequences in this sample translate to the same CDR3. V and J are TRBV7-2 and TRBJ2-2, with a tentative D call TRBD2 (5 bases). V was pared by 1 base and J by 4 bases, with 7 bases between. The CDR3 totals 14 residues. Germline V lookup: CDR1 SGHTA, CDR2 FQGNSA. The CDR3 spells CASSLGGFTGELFF. CDR3 sequence (DNA): TGTGCCAGCAGCTTAGGCGGGTTCACCGGGGAGCTGTTTTTT. Drawing the rest from reference TRBV7-2 and TRBJ2-2, the complete variable domain is GAGVSQSPSNKVTEKGKDVELRCDPISGHTALYWYRQSLGQGLEFLIYFQGNSAPDKSGLPSDRFSAERTGGSVSTLTIQRTQQEDSAVYLCASSLGGFTGELFFGEGSRLTVL.

The rearrangement links TRBV14 to TRBJ2-6; possibly TRBD1 for D (6 bases). This CDR3 is 20 amino acids long. Trimming removed 2 bases from V and 0 bases from J, with 20 bases in between. CDR1 SGHDN and CDR2 FVKESK come from the germline V gene. DNA of the CDR3: TGTGCCAGCAGCCAAATTCGGACACAGGGTTTCCACTCTGGGGCCAACGTCCTGACTTTC. As protein: CASSQIRTQGFHSGANVLTF. The whole variable domain, filled in from reference TRBV14 and TRBJ2-6, reads EAGVTQFPSHSVIEKGQTVTLRCDPISGHDNLYWYRRVMGKEIKFLLHFVKESKQDESGMPNNRFLAERTGGTYSTLKVQPAELEDSGVYFCASSQIRTQGFHSGANVLTFGAGSRLTVL.

The chain recombines TRBV2 with TRBJ2-4, with 8 nucleotides matching TRBD1. The CDR3 loop spans 16 amino acids. V shed 4 bases and J 0 bases; nucleotides not matched to a gene: 5. Germline CDR1 is SNHLY and CDR2 is FYNNEI. CDR3 protein: CASSAHRGIAKNIQYF. The CDR3 DNA is TGTGCCAGCAGTGCCCACAGGGGGATAGCCAAAAACATTCAGTACTTC.